The subject of this entry is one TCR beta chain. The antigen this receptor binds is unknown. Per-nucleotide qualities are absent, and no much larger clonotype sits a single base away. Other DNA sequences of this sample code for an identical CDR3. The sample belongs to a study of shared clonotypes between healthy human individuals (dated by TCRdb to about 2020). In the study overall: The cohort comprised a couple of women and a few men aged 18 to 49 years. Between about 0.85 and 8.9 billion PBMCs per donor were obtained by leukapheresis. To estimate repertoire size and how much clonotypes are shared between individuals, the study performed deep sequencing of blood TCR repertoires from 4 to 6 healthy adults. For each donor, three plates each were used for CD4 naive and CD4 memory, two plates were used for CD8 naive, and one plate was used for CD8 memory. Libraries were prepared and TCR repertoires were sequenced by different laboratories using diverse techniques, in order to increase sequencing depth and limit assay-specific biases.

The germline V gene provides CDR1 SGDLS and CDR2 YYNGEE. From V the trimming removes 0 bases and from J it removes 6 bases, while the gene matches leave 5 bases of the junction unaccounted for. Spanning cysteine to phenylalanine, the CDR3 consists of 14 amino acids. Kept here is only the CDR3 DNA, which spans 42 bases and is read in frame from base 1. Using the deep immunoSEQ assay, TCR CDR3 regions were amplified from genomic DNA by multiplex PCR. Extracted genomic DNA from each cell subset was spread evenly across all wells of several immunoSEQ 96-well plates, with each plate serving as a replicate. Each replicate PCR for sorted subsets received about 0.2 ug genomic DNA, equal to about 30,000 T cell genomes. Purified libraries were quantified with a Qubit 3.0 fluorometer, sized on a Bioanalyzer 2100, and re-quantified with the KAPA Library Quantification kit. A separate single-read 150-cycle Illumina NextSeq 550 flow cell was used to sequence each immunoSEQ 96-well plate. On the study's bioinformatics: The immunoSEQ output contained only junctional sequences without quality scores, so filtering could not match that applied to full-length reads. To assign V/J genes and CDR3, sequences were annotated against IMGT germline references using PyIR, a Python wrapper for IgBLAST v1.9. Reads were filtered out if the reads had weak V/J assignments (E-value above 1e-6), no CDR3, stop codons, out-of-frame junctions, or ambiguous translated residues. V3J clonotypes were defined as sequences sharing an identical inferred V gene, J gene, and CDR3 amino acid sequence. Percentage overlap between repertoires was computed as shared unique clonotypes divided by the size of the smaller repertoire. RTK rarefaction, the Chao1 estimator, and Recon v2.1 estimates of unobserved clonotypes were used to assess repertoire richness. For all TCRbeta clonotypes obtained by the gDNA method from a few donors, generation probabilities were computed with OLGA. TCRdb re-hosts the immuneACCESS table, in-frame sequences only. Its copies lack some clones; in the studies checked, an unresolved V gene accounts for under half of them, and the cause for the rest is not known. V, J and clone size are those of that table, while D and trimming were read from the DNA. This sample has over a million clones in its table, and around 76% of those were observed once. The top ten constitute 1.4% of the sample.

Healthy HIV-negative adults with no recently reported acute infections or vaccinations were included as donors. Only Caucasian adults living in Nashville, Tennessee, USA were represented among the donors. Magnetic negative selection was used to enrich CD4+ T cells, after which naive cells were positively selected on CD45RA and the negative fraction became the memory subset. Blood was collected by leukapheresis, and PBMCs were isolated by Ficoll-Histopaque density gradient centrifugation and then cryopreserved in liquid nitrogen vapor phase. Analytical flow cytometry was used to check the purity and quantity of each magnetically sorted T cell population. From each sorted fraction, genomic DNA was isolated and quantified by UV absorbance on a Nanodrop 2000c. What the authors observed across the whole study: Higher generation probabilities were observed for clonotypes shared by all four sorted-subset donors than for non-shared clonotypes. Even with the large sequencing depth, rarefaction of the sorted-subset datasets indicated that sequencing was incomplete. Naive subsets generally had larger estimated clonotype richness than memory subsets did. Pairwise subsampling indicated that sequencing depth was expected to affect the degree of clonotype sharing among donors. Sampling was limited to blood, and TCR repertoires in tissue likely differ from TCR repertoires in blood. Across several donors, approximately 4.9% of naive CD4, 3% to 4% of naive CD8, roughly 2.3% of memory CD4, and 0.3% to 0.45% of memory CD8 clonotypes were shared. The small number of donors limited the genetic and exposure-history diversity represented.

The receptor chain draws on TRBV9 and TRBJ1-1, with 7 bases matching TRBD1. Sequencing input: memory CD4+ T cells sorted from blood. This specimen's cell subset or site label, per the study, means: CD45RA-negative fraction. The receptor's source is a man aged 18-30 years in good health. The base sequence is TGTGCCAGCAGCGTAGAGGGCAGGGGGTCTGAAGCTTTCTTT. Its coded protein is CASSVEGRGSEAFF.